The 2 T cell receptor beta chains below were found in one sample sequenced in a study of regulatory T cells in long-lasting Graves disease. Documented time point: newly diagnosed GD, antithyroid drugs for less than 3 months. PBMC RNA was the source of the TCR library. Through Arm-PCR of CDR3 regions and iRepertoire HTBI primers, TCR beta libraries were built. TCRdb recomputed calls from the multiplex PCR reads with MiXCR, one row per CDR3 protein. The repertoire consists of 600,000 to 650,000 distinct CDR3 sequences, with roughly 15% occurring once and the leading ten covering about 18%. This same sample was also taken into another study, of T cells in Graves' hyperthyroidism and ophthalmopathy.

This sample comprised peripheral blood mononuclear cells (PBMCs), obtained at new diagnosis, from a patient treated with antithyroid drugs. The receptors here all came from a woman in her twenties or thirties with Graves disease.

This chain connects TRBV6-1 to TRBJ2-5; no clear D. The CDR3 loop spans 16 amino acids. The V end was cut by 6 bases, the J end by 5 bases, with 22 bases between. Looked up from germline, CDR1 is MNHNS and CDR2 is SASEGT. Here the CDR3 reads CASSSGPGSPAETQYF. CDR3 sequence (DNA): TGTGCCAGCAGCTCCGGCCCCGGGTCCCCAGCGGAGACCCAGTACTTC.

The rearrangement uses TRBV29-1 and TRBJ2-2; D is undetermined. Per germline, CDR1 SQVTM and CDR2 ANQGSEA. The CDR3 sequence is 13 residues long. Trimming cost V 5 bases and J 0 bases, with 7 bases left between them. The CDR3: CSVPRPNTGELFF. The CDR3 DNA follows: TGCAGCGTTCCCAGGCCGAACACCGGGGAGCTGTTTTTT.